The table lists the clone carrying this T cell receptor beta chain with many counts. The antigen remains unidentified. The data were taken from a study of T-cell reconstitution after alpha-beta-depleted transplantation in children. The CDR3 is 12 residues long. Trimming took 7 bases from V and 3 from J, leaving 7 bases between them. Study-wide points: The origin of alpha-beta T cells about two months after transplant was reportedly several hundred expanded graft clones. Recipient T cells and thymic progenitors that survived were the source of the high TCRbeta diversity seen at day 60 in some patients. T cells produced anew were the main source of T-cell counts and diversity one year after transplant.

Researchers prepared the TCRbeta library using unique molecular identifiers, the study reports. Each CDR3 protein is one row after TCRdb ran MiXCR on the PCR reads. The sample records about 200,000 distinct CDR3 sequences, roughly 8.1% being singletons. The TCR comes from a male patient aged 2 to 9 who had a stem cell transplant for acute myeloid leukemia, so the T cells may come from the graft donor. This rearrangement joins TRBV12-3 or TRBV12-4 to TRBJ2-1, with D unclear. Sequencing used PBMCs, mostly from graft donor cells, obtained 360 days after TCRalphabeta/CD19-depleted stem cell transplant. CDR3 bases: TGTGCCAGCACCACCAGCTACAATGAGCAGTTCTTC. Protein sequence: CASTTSYNEQFF.